A single sample gave rise to the 8 T cell receptor beta chains below, sequenced in a study of T cell responses to AZD1222 COVID-19 vaccine (dated by TCRdb to the early 2020s). Library method: the immunoSEQ multiplex PCR assay. Sourced from immuneACCESS, this table was stored by TCRdb with only in-frame sequences that have V and J called. A share of the clones is absent; for the studies checked, an unresolved V gene accounts for under half, and the remainder has no known explanation. For this sample there are around 110,000 clones; approximately 93% appear just once. The ten largest clones represent about 2.7% of the sample. The time point label of this sample denotes: baseline before first vaccination. Sequencing was performed on peripheral blood, taken on day 0 of AZD1222 vaccination. Receptors were obtained from an adult in good health.

The gene calls are TRBV29-1 and TRBJ1-5, with 8 bases that match TRBD1. The CDR3 contains 14 residues. Germline loops: CDR1 SQVTM, CDR2 ANQGSEA. Unmatched junction bases numbered 6, after V lost 6 bases and J lost 2 bases. Written as DNA, the CDR3 is TGCAGCGTCCAACTACAGGGGGGCAATCAGCCCCAGCATTTT. It codes for CSVQLQGGNQPQHF.

J is TRBJ2-1 and V is TRBV12-3 or TRBV12-4; D is unclear. The CDR3 consists of 13 residues. The V gene lost 6 bases and the J gene lost 2 bases, with 8 bases spanning the gap. In nucleotides, the CDR3 is TGTGCCAGCAGGACACTCGCCTACAATGAGCAGTTCTTC. Its protein is CASRTLAYNEQFF.

V usage is TRBV19 and J usage is TRBJ1-2; weak D call: TRBD1 (5 bases). CDR3 length: 11 amino acids. CDR1 is LNHDA and CDR2 is SQIVND in the germline V gene (reference sequence). Trimming pared 3 bases from V and 7 bases from J, leaving 6 bases between. DNA for the CDR3: TGTGCCAGTAGTATGGGGCTTGGCTACACCTTC. Translated, it gives CASSMGLGYTF.

The chain combines TRBV18 with TRBJ2-3, with unresolved D. Trimming removed 3 bases from V and 0 bases from J, with 10 bases in between. CDR1 is KGHSH and CDR2 is LQKENI in the germline V gene. The CDR3 consists of 15 residues. The CDR3 DNA reads TGTGCCAGCTCACCGGACCTAACTAGCACAGATACGCAGTATTTT. Amino acid sequence: CASSPDLTSTDTQYF.

This clone was counted once. The chain combines TRBV5-5 with TRBJ1-1; 7 bases agree with TRBD1. Trimming at V came to 0 bases and at J to 1 base, leaving 0 bases not matched to a gene. CDR1 and CDR2 from the germline V gene are SGHKS and YYEKEE (reference sequence). CDR3 length: 14 amino acids. CDR3 in amino acids: CASSLGTGNTEAFF. The CDR3 coding sequence is TGTGCCAGCAGCTTGGGGACAGGGAACACTGAAGCTTTCTTT. The full variable domain, rest sourced from reference TRBV5-5 and TRBJ1-1, is DAGVTQSPTHLIKTRGQQVTLRCSPISGHKSVSWYQQVLGQGPQFIFQYYEKEERGRGNFPDRFSARQFPNYSSELNVNALLLGDSALYLCASSLGTGNTEAFFGQGTRLTVV.

The V and J genes are TRBV6-1 and TRBJ1-6, with 8 bases fitting TRBD1. The V and J ends lost 2 bases and 7 bases, in that order; junction bases with no gene match: 7. The CDR3 totals 16 residues. The V gene's germline CDR1 is MNHNS and CDR2 SASEGT. The chain's CDR3 is CASSERTGRVNSPLHF. The CDR3 DNA follows: TGTGCCAGCAGTGAACGGACAGGGAGGGTAAATTCACCCCTCCACTTT.

The gene calls are TRBV11-2 and TRBJ2-7, with no clear D. Germline CDR1 reads SGHAT; CDR2 reads FQNNGV. This CDR3 is built from 13 residues. The germline V and J ends were trimmed by 6 bases and 9 bases, with 18 bases remaining between them. CDR3 nucleotide sequence: TGTGCCAGCAGTTACACGGAGTTAGAAGGGCAGTACTTC. Amino acids: CASSYTELEGQYF.

This rearrangement joins TRBV30 to TRBJ2-7; D might be TRBD1 (5 bases). The CDR3 length is 13 residues. Germline V lookup: CDR1 GTSNPN, CDR2 SVGIG (reference sequence). Trimming left V 2 bases short and J 4 bases short, with 12 bases between. The CDR3 nucleotides are TGTGCCTGGAGTCCAATCAGGGTTTACGAGCAGTACTTC. This codes for CAWSPIRVYEQYF.